This entry concerns a single T cell receptor beta chain. What this receptor recognizes is not known. Nothing much larger sits one base from this clone, and base qualities are not available. The trial excluded patients who had a history of autoimmune disease or who were on systemic immunosuppression. Peripheral blood for TCR sequencing was collected from all dose cohorts at baseline, on cycle 4 day 1, and on cycle 7 day 1. Samples came from an open-label, multicenter, first-in-human phase I dose-escalation trial of ivuxolimab. Adults with locally advanced or metastatic melanoma, renal cell carcinoma, hepatocellular carcinoma or head and neck squamous cell carcinoma were enrolled in the trial. Before TCR sequencing, CD4+ T cells and CD8+ T cells from peripheral blood were sorted into separate populations. Genomic DNA was isolated from the sorted cells so that the TCRbeta CDR3 region could be sequenced. The immunoSEQ Assay was used to sequence the TCRbeta CDR3 regions. Held by TCRdb, this immuneACCESS table contains in-frame sequences only and omits some clones. Under half of the omission traces to an unresolved V gene where checked; the cause of the rest is unknown. The sample table records 13,000 to 15,000 clones; about 88% of these occur just once. Together, the top ten hold approximately 61% of the sample.

The cysteine opens and the phenylalanine closes a CDR3 of 15 amino acids. The sequence is cut down to CDR3 DNA, 45 bases in frame from base 1. In the germline V gene, CDR1 corresponds to SGDLS and CDR2 to YYNGEE. V is reduced by 5 bases and J by 1 base, leaving a spacing of 10 bases between them. This entry is derived from a study of OX40 agonist ivuxolimab in advanced cancers. In the study overall: Ivuxolimab was a fully human IgG2 agonistic monoclonal antibody targeting the costimulatory receptor OX40 (CD134). Intravenous ivuxolimab was administered to patients every 2 weeks at six dose levels: 0.01, 0.1, 0.3, 1.5, 3 and 10 mg/kg. Of the approximately 50 dose-escalation patients, hepatocellular carcinoma was present in around 19, melanoma in around 15, renal cell carcinoma in 9 and head and neck cancer in 9. The dose-escalation cohort was approximately 83% male with a mean age of about 60 years, ranging from roughly 20 to 85. Prior anti-PD-1, anti-PD-L1 or anti-CTLA-4 therapy was permitted, and 30% to 50% of dose-escalation patients had received checkpoint inhibitors. Partial responses were achieved by three dose-escalation patients, of whom one had hepatocellular carcinoma and two had cutaneous melanoma. Peripheral TCRbeta sequencing aimed to test whether ivuxolimab altered TCR sequence diversity and caused clonal T-cell expansion. The paper describes the monotherapy dose-escalation part (N of about 47 patients) of the phase I trial of ivuxolimab. Overall results and qualifications from the work: Low levels of normalized T-cell clonal expansion were also seen in some patients who did not respond. The antigen specificity of the clonally expanded peripheral T cells was not determined. After ivuxolimab, expanded clones were on average more numerous among CD8+ T cells than among CD4+ T cells. At doses from 0.1 to 3.0 mg/kg, clonal expansion was seen in both CD4+ and CD8+ blood T cells between baseline and week 6. In the 0.1-3.0 mg/kg groups, partial responders were among the patients with the lowest normalized peripheral clonal expansion, particularly in CD8+ T cells.

This sequence originates from an adult with an advanced solid tumor such as melanoma, head and neck, liver or kidney cancer. This chain joins TRBV9 to TRBJ2-6; no D gene can be assigned with confidence. Specimen: CD4+ or CD8+ T cells sorted from blood, collected in a trial of the OX40 agonist ivuxolimab. The CDR3 has the sequence CASRYTESGANVLTF. The sequenced DNA: TGTGCCAGCAGATATACCGAATCTGGGGCCAACGTCCTGACTTTC.